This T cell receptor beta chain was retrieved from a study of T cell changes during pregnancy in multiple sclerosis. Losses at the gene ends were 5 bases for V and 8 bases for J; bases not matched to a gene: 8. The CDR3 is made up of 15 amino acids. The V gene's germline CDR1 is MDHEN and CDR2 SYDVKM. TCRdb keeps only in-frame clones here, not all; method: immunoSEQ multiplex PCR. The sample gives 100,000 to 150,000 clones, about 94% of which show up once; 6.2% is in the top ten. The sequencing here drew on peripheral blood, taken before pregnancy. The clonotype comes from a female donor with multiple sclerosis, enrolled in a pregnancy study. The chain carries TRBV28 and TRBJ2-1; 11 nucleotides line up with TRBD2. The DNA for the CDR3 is TGTGCCAGCAGTCCCCGGACTAGCGGGTCCGATGAGCAGTTCTTC. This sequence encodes CASSPRTSGSDEQFF.